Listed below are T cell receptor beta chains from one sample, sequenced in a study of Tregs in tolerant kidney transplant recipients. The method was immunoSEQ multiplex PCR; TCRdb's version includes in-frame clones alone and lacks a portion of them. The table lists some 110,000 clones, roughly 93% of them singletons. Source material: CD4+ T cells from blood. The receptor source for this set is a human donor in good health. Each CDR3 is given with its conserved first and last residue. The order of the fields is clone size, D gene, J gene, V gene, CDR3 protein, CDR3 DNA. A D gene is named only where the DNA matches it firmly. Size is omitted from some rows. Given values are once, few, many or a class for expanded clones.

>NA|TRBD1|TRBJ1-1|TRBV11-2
CASTAGGQGMTEAFF
TGTGCCAGCACCGCCGGGGGACAGGGGATGACTGAAGCTTTCTTT
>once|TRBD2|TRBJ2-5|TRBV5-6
CASSWGTSGETQYF
TGTGCCAGCAGCTGGGGGACTAGCGGGGAGACCCAGTACTTC
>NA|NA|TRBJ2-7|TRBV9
CASSAGHSGLYEQYF
TGTGCCAGCAGCGCCGGACACTCCGGACTCTACGAGCAGTACTTC
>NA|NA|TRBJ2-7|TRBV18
CASSPRAGHQSYEQYF
TGTGCCAGCTCACCACGGGCGGGACACCAATCCTACGAGCAGTACTTC
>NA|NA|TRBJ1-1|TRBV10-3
CAISAGSNTEAFF
TGTGCCATCAGTGCGGGCTCGAACACTGAAGCTTTCTTT
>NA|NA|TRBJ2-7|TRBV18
CASSPIRGIHEQYF
TGTGCCAGCTCGCCAATTCGGGGGATCCACGAGCAGTACTTC
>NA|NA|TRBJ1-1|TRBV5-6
CASSRGTSNTEAFF
TGTGCCAGCAGCCGGGGGACATCGAACACTGAAGCTTTCTTT
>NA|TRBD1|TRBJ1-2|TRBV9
CASSARGDRVGGYTF
TGTGCCAGCAGCGCCCGCGGGGACAGGGTAGGTGGCTACACCTTC
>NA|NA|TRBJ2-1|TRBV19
CASMASIGGKIEQFF
TGTGCCAGTATGGCGAGTATAGGGGGTAAGATTGAGCAGTTCTTC
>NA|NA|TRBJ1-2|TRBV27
CASSLSYSGAGGYTF
TGTGCCAGCAGTTTATCGTACTCGGGGGCTGGTGGCTACACCTTC
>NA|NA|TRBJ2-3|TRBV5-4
CASSLRGSADTQYF
TGTGCCAGCAGCTTGAGGGGGAGCGCAGATACGCAGTATTTT
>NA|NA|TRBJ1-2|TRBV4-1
CASSQEPRASSTGGYTF
TGCGCCAGCAGCCAAGAGCCCCGGGCCTCATCGACCGGGGGCTACACCTTC
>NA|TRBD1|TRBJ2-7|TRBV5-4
CASSFDRGYEQYF
TGTGCCAGCAGCTTTGACAGGGGCTACGAGCAGTACTTC
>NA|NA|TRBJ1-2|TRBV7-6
CASSRATNYGYTF
TGTGCCAGCAGCCGGGCCACTAACTATGGCTACACCTTC
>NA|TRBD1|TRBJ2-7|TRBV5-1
CASSPIDRGTYEQYF
TGCGCCAGCAGCCCGATAGACAGGGGTACCTACGAGCAGTACTTC
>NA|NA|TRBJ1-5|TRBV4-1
CASSQIQGAEPQHF
TGCGCCAGCAGCCAAATACAGGGTGCGGAGCCCCAGCATTTT
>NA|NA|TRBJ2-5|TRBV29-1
CSADRDIKGTQYF
TGCAGCGCCGACCGGGACATCAAGGGGACCCAGTACTTC
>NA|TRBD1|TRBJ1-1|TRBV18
CASSPYQGADTEAFF
TGTGCCAGCTCACCATATCAGGGGGCCGATACTGAAGCTTTCTTT
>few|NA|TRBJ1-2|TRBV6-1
CASSRDLFYGYTF
TGTGCCAGCAGCCGGGACTTATTCTATGGCTACACCTTC
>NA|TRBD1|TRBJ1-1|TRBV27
CASRFDRANTEAFF
TGTGCCAGCAGATTTGACAGGGCCAACACTGAAGCTTTCTTT
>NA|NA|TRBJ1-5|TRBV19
CASSIRGGANRPQHF
TGTGCCAGTAGTATTAGAGGAGGAGCTAATCGGCCCCAGCATTTT
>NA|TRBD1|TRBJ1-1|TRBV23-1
CASSKTGGTEAFF
TGCGCCAGCAGTAAGACAGGGGGAACTGAAGCTTTCTTT
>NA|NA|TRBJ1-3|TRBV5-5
CASSFGVGPLSSGNTIYF
TGTGCCAGCAGCTTCGGAGTTGGGCCTCTCAGCTCTGGAAACACCATATATTTT
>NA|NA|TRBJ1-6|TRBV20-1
CSARGNSPLHF
TGCAGTGCTAGGGGTAATTCACCCCTCCACTTT
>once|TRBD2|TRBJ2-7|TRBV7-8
CASSSRTPSGRYEQYF
TGTGCCAGCAGCTCCCGGACGCCTAGCGGGAGGTACGAGCAGTACTTC
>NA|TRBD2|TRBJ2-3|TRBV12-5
CASGLVLSGGPYTQYF
TGTGCTAGTGGTTTGGTCCTCTCGGGGGGGCCCTATACGCAGTATTTT
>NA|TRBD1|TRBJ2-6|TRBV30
CAWRITGAGANVLTF
TGTGCCTGGAGGATAACAGGGGCTGGGGCCAACGTCCTGACTTTC
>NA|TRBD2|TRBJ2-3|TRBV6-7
CASSWGTSGVGSSTDTQYF
TGTGCCAGCAGTTGGGGGACTAGCGGGGTTGGGTCTAGCACAGATACGCAGTATTTT
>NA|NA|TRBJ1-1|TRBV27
CASSLSVRGGSTEAFF
TGTGCCAGCAGTTTATCGGTCAGGGGAGGTAGCACTGAAGCTTTCTTT
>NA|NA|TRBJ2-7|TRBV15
CATSREPGRSSYEQYF
TGTGCCACCAGCAGAGAACCGGGACGTTCATCTTACGAGCAGTACTTC
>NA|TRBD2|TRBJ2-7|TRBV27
CASSFTGTSVYYEQYF
TGTGCCAGCAGTTTCACAGGGACTAGTGTGTACTACGAGCAGTACTTC
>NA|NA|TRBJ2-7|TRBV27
CASSNAYEQYF
TGTGCCAGCAGCAATGCCTACGAGCAGTACTTC
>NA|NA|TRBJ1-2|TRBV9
CASSVGERLYGYTF
TGTGCCAGCAGCGTAGGAGAAAGACTCTATGGCTACACCTTC
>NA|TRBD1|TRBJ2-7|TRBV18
CASSPFAGQGLTEQYF
TGTGCCAGCTCACCATTCGCGGGACAGGGACTAACCGAGCAGTACTTC
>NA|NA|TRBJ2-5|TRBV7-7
CASSLETEETQYF
TGTGCTAGCAGCTTAGAAACAGAAGAGACCCAGTACTTC
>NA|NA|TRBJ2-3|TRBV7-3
CASRKSGTDTQYF
TGTGCCAGTCGGAAAAGCGGAACAGATACGCAGTATTTT
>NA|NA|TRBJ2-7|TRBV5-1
CASSLAGVQGIHEQYF
TGCGCCAGCAGCTTGGCCGGCGTTCAGGGAATCCACGAGCAGTACTTC
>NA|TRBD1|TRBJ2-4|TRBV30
CAWRATDRESNIQYF
TGTGCCTGGAGGGCAACCGACAGGGAGTCGAACATTCAGTACTTC
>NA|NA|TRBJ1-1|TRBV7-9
CASSFSHRLEAFF
TGTGCCAGCAGCTTCTCCCACAGGCTTGAAGCTTTCTTT
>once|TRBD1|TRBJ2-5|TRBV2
CASSGDRGETQYF
TGTGCCAGCAGTGGGGACAGGGGGGAGACCCAGTACTTC
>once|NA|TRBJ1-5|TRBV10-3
CAISEGEGAPISNQPQHF
TGTGCCATCAGTGAGGGGGAAGGTGCCCCGATTAGCAATCAGCCCCAGCATTTT
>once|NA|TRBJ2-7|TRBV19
CASSTRGDTYEQYF
TGTGCCAGTAGTACCCGGGGGGACACCTACGAGCAGTACTTC
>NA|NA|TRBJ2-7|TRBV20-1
CSAGSSYEQYF
TGCAGCGCCGGATCGTCCTACGAGCAGTACTTC
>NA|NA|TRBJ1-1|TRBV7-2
CASSLVSWTDPAEAFF
TGTGCCAGCAGCTTAGTATCTTGGACAGATCCAGCTGAAGCTTTCTTT
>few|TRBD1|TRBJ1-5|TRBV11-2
CASSVRDRGSNQPQHF
TGTGCCAGCAGCGTAAGGGACAGGGGTAGCAATCAGCCCCAGCATTTT
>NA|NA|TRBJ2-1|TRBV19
CASSPWTGTDEQFF
TGTGCCAGTAGTCCCTGGACCGGTACGGATGAGCAGTTCTTC
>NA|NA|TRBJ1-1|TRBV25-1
CASSDRGYTEAFF
TGTGCCAGCAGTGATCGGGGGTACACTGAAGCTTTCTTT